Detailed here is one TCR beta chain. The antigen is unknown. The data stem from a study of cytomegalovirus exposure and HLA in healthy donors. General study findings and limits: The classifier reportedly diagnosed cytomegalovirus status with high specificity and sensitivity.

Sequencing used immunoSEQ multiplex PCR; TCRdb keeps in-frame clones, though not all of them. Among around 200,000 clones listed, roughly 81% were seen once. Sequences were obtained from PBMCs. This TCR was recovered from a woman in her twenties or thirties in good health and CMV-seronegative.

CDR3 sequence reads: CASSLAGQGQVEAFF. CDR3 sequence (DNA): TGTGCCAGCTCACTGGCTGGTCAGGGGCAGGTTGAAGCTTTCTTT. V gene TRBV18 combines with J gene TRBJ1-1; tentatively, D is TRBD1 (6 bases). The CDR3 length is 15 residues. V was pared by 4 bases and J by 7 bases, with 19 bases between. The germline gives CDR1 KGHSH, CDR2 LQKENI.